These 28 T cell receptor beta chains originate from one sample sequenced in a study of T cells in Graves' hyperthyroidism and ophthalmopathy (dated by TCRdb to between 2018 and 2021). The protocol used for the library was multiplex PCR. Sequencing was carried out with an Illumina HiSeq 2000. TCR beta CDR3 regions were amplified from RNA transcripts. A first-round RT-PCR of the TCR CDR3 used the HTBI primer set with the Qiagen OneStep RT-PCR kit. TCRdb reprocessing: public reads trimmed at Q25 with fastp, clones called with MiXCR, in-frame beta chains kept. All rows with the same CDR3 protein become a single entry with the most common DNA and genes. The table for this sample lists around 560,000 distinct CDR3 sequences; around 17% of them were counted only once. The ten most abundant clones make up about 17% of the sample. The source material was blood. The receptors shown here come from a woman aged 18-30 years with Graves' hyperthyroidism.

A few counts support this clonotype. The rearrangement uses TRBV2 and TRBJ1-6; D may be TRBD1 (5 bases). V was shortened by 6 bases and J by 7 bases, with 16 bases between the two germline ends. CDR1 and CDR2 from the germline V gene are SNHLY and FYNNEI. The CDR3 extends over 15 amino acids. CDR3 coding DNA: TGTGCCAGCAGCCCCGGGGGGATTCTCAATTCACCCCTCCACTTT. This translates into CASSPGGILNSPLHF.

This chain links TRBV28 with TRBJ2-7, with unresolved D. Trimming took off 6 bases at V and 3 bases at J, with 15 bases between the two ends. Germline lookup yields CDR1 MDHEN and CDR2 SYDVKM. The CDR3 is 14 amino acids. The CDR3 is CASSSNGFNYEQYF. The CDR3 DNA reads TGTGCCAGCAGCTCTAACGGGTTTAACTACGAGCAGTACTTC.

This clonotype was seen only a few times. V usage is TRBV15 and J usage is TRBJ1-5; unclear D gene. Per the germline V gene, CDR1 is LNHNV and CDR2 is YYDKDF (reference sequence). V was clipped by 8 bases and J by 0 bases, with 14 bases between them. The CDR3 sequence is 15 residues long. The CDR3 region is CATHGGVYSNQPQHF. The DNA for the CDR3 is TGTGCCACCCACGGCGGGGTTTATAGCAATCAGCCCCAGCATTTT. Full variable domain (missing parts from reference TRBV15 and TRBJ1-5): DAMVIQNPRYQVTQFGKPVTLSCSQTLNHNVMYWYQQKSSQAPKLLFHYYDKDFNNEADTPDNFQSRRPNTSFCFLDIRSPGLGDTAMYLCATHGGVYSNQPQHFGDGTRLSIL.

This clonotype occurred a few times. The CDR3 sequence: CASSPRSPGLASTDTQYF. The CDR3 DNA sequence: TGCGCCAGCAGCCCCCGCTCCCCGGGACTAGCGAGCACAGATACGCAGTATTTT. The gene calls are TRBV4-3 and TRBJ2-3; 10 positions match TRBD2. The V and J ends lost 4 bases and 0 bases, in that order; junction bases with no gene match: 10. Germline CDR1 reads LGHNA; CDR2 reads YSLEER. CDR3 size: 18 residues.

This chain connects TRBV29-1 to TRBJ2-1; weak D call: TRBD2 (6 bases). This CDR3 contains 15 residues. V was pared by 0 bases and J by 3 bases, with 12 bases between. CDR1 SQVTM and CDR2 ANQGSEA come from the germline V gene. The CDR3 region has the DNA TGCAGCGTTGAAGATCGGGTGGGGGGCTACAATGAGCAGTTCTTC. This gives the protein CSVEDRVGGYNEQFF.

There are many counts of this clonotype. The V gene is TRBV20-1, the J gene TRBJ2-5, with 8 bases lining up with TRBD1. This CDR3 is built from 14 residues. Germline V gives CDR1 DFQATT, CDR2 SNEGSKA (reference sequence). The ends lost 6 bases at V and 2 bases at J; junction bases unmatched: 8. DNA of the CDR3: TGCAGTGCCCTGAGGACAGGGCGTCAAGAGACCCAGTACTTC. Residues: CSALRTGRQETQYF.

This clonotype was seen a handful of times. The V gene is TRBV20-1, the J gene TRBJ2-3, with unresolved D. Looked up from germline, CDR1 is DFQATT and CDR2 is SNEGSKA (reference sequence). The CDR3 sequence is 14 residues long. Deletions cut 5 bases from V and 0 bases from J, with 12 bases between. CDR3 sequence reads: CSACLWGSTDTQYF. The CDR3 DNA reads as TGCAGTGCTTGCCTTTGGGGTAGCACAGATACGCAGTATTTT.

This clonotype was counted many times. The CDR3 nucleotides read TGTGCCAGCAGCCAAGATCTTGGCTACACCTTC. It specifies CASSQDLGYTF. V is TRBV3-2 and J is TRBJ1-2. TRBV3-2 is tagged as a pseudogene. The length of the CDR3 is 11 residues.

This clonotype was picked up many times. The rearrangement joins TRBV29-1 to TRBJ2-1, with TRBD2 matching over 9 bases. V lost 7 bases to trimming and J lost 5 bases; unmatched junction nucleotides: 9. Germline CDR1 and CDR2: SQVTM and ANQGSEA. The CDR3 runs 14 residues. The CDR3 is CSAPPAGGHNEQFF. As DNA, the CDR3 is TGCAGCGCGCCCCCAGCGGGAGGACACAATGAGCAGTTCTTC.

This clonotype was found a few times. The chain links TRBV20-1 to TRBJ1-5; the D gene is possibly TRBD1 (5 bases). Germline-derived CDR1 and CDR2 are DFQATT and SNEGSKA (reference sequence). V lost 3 bases and J 5 bases, leaving 14 bases between the germline ends. The CDR3 contains 14 residues. CDR3: CSARWGPSDQPQHF. CDR3 nucleotide sequence: TGCAGTGCTAGGTGGGGCCCCAGTGATCAGCCCCAGCATTTT.

This clonotype was detected many times. V and J are TRBV7-2 and TRBJ2-7; D ambiguous. There are 11 residues in the CDR3. Trimming left V 5 bases short and J 3 bases short, with 5 bases between. Germline CDR1 and CDR2: SGHTA and FQGNSA. CDR3 sequence (DNA): TGTGCCAGCAGCCCGCACTACGAGCAGTACTTC. Encoded protein: CASSPHYEQYF.

In its sample, this clonotype was seen a few times. The chain is built from TRBV6-1 and TRBJ1-1; D possibly corresponds to TRBD1 (6 bases). With 5 bases removed from V and 5 bases from J, the gap between germline ends came to 12 bases. Germline-derived CDR1 and CDR2 are MNHNS and SASEGT. The CDR3 is made up of 13 amino acids. The CDR3: CASSQGSWTEAFF. The CDR3, as DNA: TGTGCCAGCAGTCAGGGGAGTTGGACTGAAGCTTTCTTT.

This clonotype has at least ten counts. The V and J genes are TRBV7-2 and TRBJ1-1; no definite D call. The V gene's germline CDR1 is SGHTA and CDR2 FQGNSA. The CDR3 is 16 residues long. The V and J ends lost 1 base and 0 bases respectively, with 12 bases between them. In DNA, the CDR3 is TGTGCCAGCAGCTTAGTGGGCAGGTCGATGAACACTGAAGCTTTCTTT. Translation gives CASSLVGRSMNTEAFF.

With respect to this clonotype: This clone may be a read error of a much larger clone one base away. The V gene is TRBV3-1, the J gene TRBJ2-5; 8 nucleotides agree with TRBD2. Germline V gene data show CDR1 as LGHDT and CDR2 as YNNKEL (reference sequence). The CDR3 is made up of 14 amino acids. The CDR3 sequence: CASSLSGLEDTQYF. CDR3 DNA sequence: TGTGCCAGCAGCCTATCGGGACTAGAAGATACCCAGTACTTC.

The rearrangement joins TRBV7-9 to TRBJ1-5; D is unresolved. Trimming pared 5 bases from V and 6 bases from J, leaving 17 bases between. CDR3 length: 15 residues. The germline V gene encodes CDR1 SEHNR and CDR2 FQNEAQ (reference sequence). The CDR3 here is CASSLGNRASQPQHF. The CDR3 nucleotides are TGTGCCAGCAGCCTAGGGAACAGAGCGAGTCAGCCCCAGCATTTT.

This clonotype was detected ten times or more. This chain joins TRBV28 and TRBJ2-1, with D uncertain. This CDR3 comprises 15 residues. Trimming left V 6 bases short and J 5 bases short, with 17 bases between. The V gene's germline CDR1 is MDHEN and CDR2 SYDVKM. The CDR3 is CASSFSNPTNNEQFF. The CDR3 coding sequence is TGTGCCAGCAGCTTCTCTAACCCTACTAACAATGAGCAGTTCTTC.

The rearrangement links TRBV6-1 to TRBJ2-1; perhaps D is TRBD1 or TRBD2 (5 bases each). In germline, CDR1 is MNHNS, CDR2 SASEGT. This CDR3 contains 11 residues. With 2 bases removed from V and 10 bases from J, the gap between germline ends came to 6 bases. CDR3 nucleotide sequence: TGTGCCAGCAGTGAATGGGGGGAGCAGTTCTTC. Translation gives CASSEWGEQFF.

The J gene is TRBJ1-2, the V gene TRBV18, with TRBD1 matching 9 bases. Losses at the gene ends were 6 bases for V and 1 base for J; bases not matched to a gene: 9. From germline, CDR1 is KGHSH and CDR2 LQKENI. The CDR3 consists of 16 residues. CDR3 nucleotide sequence: TGTGCCAGCTCCCCAAAACAGGGGGCCGATAACTATGGCTACACCTTC. It encodes CASSPKQGADNYGYTF.

This clonotype showed up just a few times. In DNA form, the CDR3 reads TGCGCCAGCAGCCAAAACTACAGGGAGACCTACGAGCAGTACTTC. Its translation is CASSQNYRETYEQYF. The rearrangement uses TRBV4-1 and TRBJ2-7; tentatively, D is TRBD1 (6 bases). V was shortened by 2 bases and J by 2 bases, with 13 bases between the two germline ends. The CDR3 loop spans 15 amino acids. CDR1 is MGHRA and CDR2 is YSYEKL in the germline V gene.

This clonotype has only a few counts. The V and J genes are TRBV10-3 and TRBJ2-5, with 12 bases identical to TRBD2. Looked up from germline, CDR1 is ENHRY and CDR2 is SYGVKD. The CDR3 loop spans 16 amino acids. After removal of 3 bases from V and 2 bases from J, the junction contained 4 bases not matched to a gene. CDR3 bases: TGTGCCATCAGTGACCTAGCGGGGGGGATGCAAGAGACCCAGTACTTC. This codes for CAISDLAGGMQETQYF.

This clonotype was counted at least ten times. The gene calls are TRBV5-1 and TRBJ2-3; D gene ambiguous. CDR3 length equals 16 residues. The V and J ends lost 0 bases and 4 bases respectively, with 15 bases between them. Germline-derived CDR1 and CDR2 are SGHRS and YFSETQ. Here the CDR3 reads CASSLAGTDGADTQYF. The CDR3 coding sequence is TGCGCCAGCAGCTTGGCGGGCACGGATGGGGCAGATACGCAGTATTTT. Full variable domain (rest looked up from reference TRBV5-1 and TRBJ2-3): KAGVTQTPRYLIKTRGQQVTLSCSPISGHRSVSWYQQTPGQGLQFLFEYFSETQRNKGNFPGRFSGRQFSNSRSEMNVSTLELGDSALYLCASSLAGTDGADTQYFGPGTRLTVL.

J is TRBJ2-5 and V is TRBV2, with 7 bases fitting TRBD2. Germline loops: CDR1 SNHLY, CDR2 FYNNEI. V trimming: 5 bases; J trimming: 2 bases; junction bases outside the gene matches: 5. This CDR3 is 14 amino acids long. The CDR3 DNA is TGTGCCAGCAGTAAACTAGCGAGGCAAGAGACCCAGTACTTC. Amino acid sequence: CASSKLARQETQYF.

Remarks on this clonotype: This sequence may be a read error, since a much larger clone differs from it by one base. This chain connects TRBV6-9 to TRBJ1-5; no clear D. Germline CDR1 is MNHGY and CDR2 is SVAAGI. The CDR3 consists of 14 residues. The V gene lost 4 bases and the J gene lost 1 base, with 8 bases spanning the gap. CDR3 protein: CASSFSNSNQPQHF. CDR3 sequence (DNA): TGTGCCAGCAGTTTCTCGAACAGCAATCAGCCCCAGCATTTT.

V is TRBV2 and J is TRBJ1-4; a possible D gene is TRBD1 (5 bases). V gave up 3 bases and J gave up 5 bases, with 16 bases separating them. CDR1 is SNHLY, CDR2 FYNNEI, per germline. The CDR3 spans 16 residues. For the CDR3, the DNA is TGTGCCAGCAGTGAGTTTTCGACAGCTCAGAATGAAAAACTGTTTTTT. Protein: CASSEFSTAQNEKLFF.

The J gene is TRBJ2-6, the V gene TRBV9, with D perhaps matching TRBD1 (5 bases). The germline gives CDR1 SGDLS, CDR2 YYNGEE. The CDR3 is 15 amino acids. V shed 2 bases and J shed 2 bases, with 8 bases lying between them. The CDR3 region has the DNA TGTGCCAGCAGCGTGGACAAGGCTGGGGCCAACGTCCTGACTTTC. This gives the protein CASSVDKAGANVLTF. Together with reference TRBV9 and TRBJ2-6, the CDR3 gives the full variable domain: DSGVTQTPKHLITATGQRVTLRCSPRSGDLSVYWYQQSLDQGLQFLIQYYNGEERAKGNILERFSAQQFPDLHSELNLSSLELGDSALYFCASSVDKAGANVLTFGAGSRLTVL.

This clonotype has at least ten counts. J is TRBJ2-1 and V is TRBV6-6, with D hard to call. The CDR3 is 12 amino acids. Trimming removed 2 bases at V and 9 bases at J, with 8 bases between. CDR1 is MNHNY and CDR2 is SVGAGI in the germline V gene (reference sequence). This CDR3 reads CASSYIGREQFF. DNA for the CDR3: TGTGCCAGCAGTTACATCGGCCGTGAGCAGTTCTTC.

V gene TRBV20-1 combines with J gene TRBJ2-1, with 12 bases fitting TRBD2. Germline trimming cut 2 bases from V and 9 bases from J; bases unmatched to any gene: 11. The CDR3 runs 16 residues. Germline CDR1 is DFQATT and CDR2 is SNEGSKA (reference sequence). The DNA of the CDR3 is TGCAGTGCTAGACTCATTCTAGCGGGAGGGTTCACTGAGCAGTTCTTC. Its translation is CSARLILAGGFTEQFF.

This clonotype turned up a few times. This chain connects TRBV4-1 to TRBJ1-4; possible D gene TRBD1, 5 bases. The CDR3 extends over 15 amino acids. Trimming shortened V by 5 bases and J by 7 bases, and 17 bases separated the two germline ends. Germline assignment: CDR1 MGHRA and CDR2 YSYEKL. The CDR3 spells CASSGDQGRGEKLFF. CDR3 DNA: TGCGCCAGCAGCGGCGACCAGGGACGCGGTGAAAAACTGTTTTTT.